Below, 22 T cell receptor beta chains from the same sample are listed, as sequenced in a study of cytomegalovirus exposure and HLA in healthy donors. Measured with immunoSEQ multiplex PCR; TCRdb has only the in-frame clones, and not every one. This table holds 100,000 to 150,000 clones, roughly 83% found once. Source material: PBMCs. The receptors were gathered from a man aged 18 to 29 in good health and CMV-seronegative.

The chain uses TRBV30 and TRBJ2-7, with 8 bases aligning to TRBD1. V lost 3 bases to trimming and J lost 2 bases; unmatched junction nucleotides: 12. Per the germline V gene, CDR1 is GTSNPN and CDR2 is SVGIG (reference sequence). The CDR3 runs 16 residues. The CDR3 region has the DNA TGTGCCTGGAGACCCGAAGGGGCAGGGGGCACCTACGAGCAGTACTTC. Amino acids: CAWRPEGAGGTYEQYF. The full variable domain, in which reference TRBV30 and TRBJ2-7 provide the parts outside the CDR3, is SQTIHQWPATLVQPVGSPLSLECTVEGTSNPNLYWYRQAAGRGLQLLFYSVGIGQISSEVPQNLSASRPQDRQFILSSKKLLLSDSGFYLCAWRPEGAGGTYEQYFGPGTRLTVT.

This clone was detected ten times or more. This sequence joins TRBV2 and TRBJ1-5; 8 nucleotides agree with TRBD1. Germline trimming cut 2 bases from V and 0 bases from J; bases unmatched to any gene: 3. The germline gives CDR1 SNHLY, CDR2 FYNNEI. The CDR3 is made up of 16 amino acids. CDR3 amino acids: CASSEQGAFSNQPQHF. CDR3 in DNA: TGTGCCAGCAGTGAACAGGGGGCTTTTAGCAATCAGCCCCAGCATTTT.

This chain joins TRBV18 and TRBJ1-1; tentative D call: TRBD1 (6 bases). Germline V lookup: CDR1 KGHSH, CDR2 LQKENI. V was clipped by 0 bases and J by 1 base, with 6 bases between them. CDR3 length: 14 residues. This chain's CDR3 is CASSPPGGNTEAFF. CDR3 in DNA: TGTGCCAGCTCACCACCAGGGGGGAACACTGAAGCTTTCTTT.

V usage is TRBV4-1 and J usage is TRBJ1-2; 7 nucleotides line up with TRBD1. V trimming: 1 base; J trimming: 4 bases; junction bases outside the gene matches: 6. CDR3 length: 15 residues. Per the germline V gene, CDR1 is MGHRA and CDR2 is YSYEKL. CDR3 loop: CASSQGETGLYGYTF. The CDR3 DNA is TGCGCCAGCAGCCAAGGAGAGACAGGGCTCTATGGCTACACCTTC.

This clone came up once. The chain links TRBV7-9 to TRBJ2-1; TRBD2 is a possible D gene (5 bases). The V gene's germline CDR1 is SEHNR and CDR2 FQNEAQ (reference sequence). The V end lost 4 bases, the J end lost 5 bases, and 15 bases lay between the germline ends. The CDR3 consists of 15 residues. The CDR3 nucleotides read TGTGCCAGCAGCTGGTCTGAGACTACTAACAATGAGCAGTTCTTC. This sequence encodes CASSWSETTNNEQFF.

The CDR3 DNA reads TGTGCCAGCAGCTTGTCAGGGGGGAACACTGAAGCTTTCTTT. Translating it yields CASSLSGGNTEAFF. V is TRBV5-4 and J is TRBJ1-1; 7 bases are a match to TRBD1. The germline CDR1 and CDR2 sequences are SGHNT and YYREEE (reference sequence). The trim removed 1 base at V and 1 base at J, leaving 1 base unmatched. The CDR3 consists of 14 residues.

This chain joins TRBV5-4 and TRBJ2-3; 10 bases are shared with TRBD2. Germline V CDR1 and CDR2: SGHNT, YYREEE (reference sequence). V was pared by 1 base and J by 0 bases, with 5 bases of the junction left unmatched. This CDR3 is 17 amino acids long. The CDR3 protein is CASSLPSGGASTDTQYF. CDR3 DNA sequence: TGTGCCAGCAGCTTGCCTAGCGGGGGTGCTAGCACAGATACGCAGTATTTT.

The gene calls are TRBV27 and TRBJ2-3, with a weak D call TRBD2 (5 bases). V was cut by 6 bases and J by 2 bases, with 9 bases left in between. Per germline, CDR1 MNHEY and CDR2 SMNVEV (reference sequence). The CDR3 loop spans 13 amino acids. The DNA of the CDR3 is TGTGCCAGCAGAATCGGGGTCACAGATACGCAGTATTTT. Its protein is CASRIGVTDTQYF.

This clone occurred once. CDR3 sequence: CASSPGTRYEKLFF. The CDR3 DNA reads as TGTGCCAGCAGCCCCGGGACACGGTACGAAAAACTGTTTTTT. The genes are TRBV6-5 and TRBJ1-4, with D possibly being TRBD1 (6 bases). V was shortened by 6 bases and J by 8 bases, with 16 bases between the two germline ends. Per germline, CDR1 MNHEY and CDR2 SVGAGI. The CDR3 is 14 residues long.

This chain joins TRBV30 and TRBJ2-1; 7 nucleotides line up with TRBD2. The trim removed 0 bases at V and 8 bases at J, leaving 7 bases unmatched. The length of the CDR3 is 14 residues. CDR1 is GTSNPN, CDR2 SVGIG, per germline (reference sequence). The DNA for the CDR3 is TGTGCCTGGAGTGTACGGGGGGTGAGCGATGAGCAGTTCTTC. The encoded protein is CAWSVRGVSDEQFF.

The sample holds one count of this clone. The chain is built from TRBV6-6 and TRBJ2-7; D gene ambiguous. The CDR3 length is 14 residues. Germline V CDR1 and CDR2: MNHNY, SVGAGI (reference sequence). Trimming removed 5 bases from V and 3 bases from J, with 14 bases in between. The CDR3, as DNA: TGTGCCAGCAGTGATACAGCTCCTCTCTACGAGCAGTACTTC. Residues: CASSDTAPLYEQYF.

The V call is TRBV5-1, the J call TRBJ2-5; 10 nucleotides match TRBD2. The CDR3 loop spans 16 amino acids. The V and J ends lost 4 bases and 5 bases, in that order; junction bases with no gene match: 11. The germline V gene has CDR1 SGHRS and CDR2 YFSETQ. CDR3 residues: CASSPSRAGGGETQYF. The CDR3 bases are TGCGCCAGCAGCCCCTCCCGAGCGGGAGGGGGTGAGACCCAGTACTTC. The whole variable domain, remainder taken from reference TRBV5-1 and TRBJ2-5, is KAGVTQTPRYLIKTRGQQVTLSCSPISGHRSVSWYQQTPGQGLQFLFEYFSETQRNKGNFPGRFSGRQFSNSRSEMNVSTLELGDSALYLCASSPSRAGGGETQYFGPGTRLLVL.

This clone was seen a single time. This chain links TRBV7-9 with TRBJ2-1; 10 bases map to TRBD2. Germline V gene data show CDR1 as SEHNR and CDR2 as FQNEAQ (reference sequence). The CDR3 loop spans 14 amino acids. V lost 1 base to trimming and J lost 12 bases; unmatched junction nucleotides: 6. CDR3 in DNA: TGTGCCAGCAGCTTAGGGGCTAGCGGGAGTCTGCAGTTCTTC. It yields the protein CASSLGASGSLQFF.

The chain combines TRBV15 with TRBJ2-1, with 8 bases matching TRBD2. Unmatched junction bases numbered 3, after V lost 1 base and J lost 7 bases. The germline V gene encodes CDR1 LNHNV and CDR2 YYDKDF (reference sequence). This CDR3 has 14 residues. The CDR3, as DNA: TGTGCCACCAGCAGAGTGATAGCGGGGAATGAGCAGTTCTTC. Translation: CATSRVIAGNEQFF.

J is TRBJ1-2 and V is TRBV25-1; no firm D call. The CDR3 covers 16 residues. V dropped 1 base and J dropped 4 bases, with 16 bases sitting between them. Germline-derived CDR1 and CDR2 are MGHDK and SYGVNS. As DNA, the CDR3 is TGTGCCAGCAGTGAATCAAGCGGGAGCAGCTCCTATGGCTACACCTTC. It codes for CASSESSGSSSYGYTF.

J is TRBJ1-2 and V is TRBV13; the D gene is possibly TRBD1 (5 bases). The germline CDR1 and CDR2 sequences are PRHDT and FYEKMQ (reference sequence). The CDR3 consists of 15 residues. The V end lost 4 bases, the J end lost 4 bases, and 16 bases lay between the germline ends. The CDR3 region is CASSSGLRGSYGYTF. CDR3 sequence (DNA): TGTGCCAGCAGCTCGGGCCTGCGGGGGAGCTATGGCTACACCTTC.

The J gene is TRBJ2-7, the V gene TRBV27, with 11 bases fitting TRBD2. Germline V lookup: CDR1 MNHEY, CDR2 SMNVEV (reference sequence). This CDR3 has 15 amino acids. The trim removed 5 bases at V and 6 bases at J, leaving 9 bases unmatched. CDR3 nucleotide sequence: TGTGCCAGCAGTCCTAAGACTAGCGGGAAAGTCGAGCAGTACTTC. This translates into CASSPKTSGKVEQYF.

The CDR3, as DNA: TGTGCCAGTCAGTCCGGCAGGAGCACAGATACGCAGTATTTT. This translates into CASQSGRSTDTQYF. The chain combines TRBV19 with TRBJ2-3; D not certain. The germline V gene encodes CDR1 LNHDA and CDR2 SQIVND (reference sequence). This CDR3 comprises 14 residues. The V and J ends lost 8 bases and 0 bases respectively, with 12 bases between them.

The genes are TRBV18 and TRBJ1-5; TRBD1 matches at 9 bases. V lost 6 bases to trimming and J lost 3 bases; unmatched junction nucleotides: 6. Germline values: CDR1 KGHSH, CDR2 LQKENI. This CDR3 is built from 15 residues. The CDR3 loop is CASSRGTGNNQPQHF. The CDR3 DNA reads TGTGCCAGCTCGCGGGGGACAGGGAACAATCAGCCCCAGCATTTT. Supplemented by reference TRBV18 and TRBJ1-5, the full variable domain reads NAGVMQNPRHLVRRRGQEARLRCSPMKGHSHVYWYRQLPEEGLKFMVYLQKENIIDESGMPKERFSAEFPKEGPSILRIQQVVRGDSAAYFCASSRGTGNNQPQHFGDGTRLSIL.

This clone was seen more than once but under ten times. The chain combines TRBV19 with TRBJ2-7, with TRBD2 matching 10 bases. The CDR3 runs to 13 residues. Per germline, CDR1 LNHDA and CDR2 SQIVND (reference sequence). The junction had 5 bases not matched to a gene; V was cut back by 5 bases and J by 7 bases. CDR3 nucleotides: TGTGCCAGTAGTCTGGCTAGCGGGAGAGAGCAGTACTTC. As protein: CASSLASGREQYF.

V and J are TRBV14 and TRBJ2-2; 7 bases map to TRBD1. CDR3 size: 14 residues. J gave up 5 bases and V 3 bases, and 3 bases lay outside the gene matches. The V gene's germline CDR1 is SGHDN and CDR2 FVKESK. The CDR3 DNA reads as TGTGCCAGCAGCCAGGTACAGGGGACCGGGGAGCTGTTTTTT. Translating gives CASSQVQGTGELFF.

This chain uses TRBV11-2 with TRBJ2-1; maybe TRBD2 (6 bases). The germline CDR1 and CDR2 sequences are SGHAT and FQNNGV. This CDR3 spans 15 amino acids. The germline V and J ends were trimmed by 5 bases and 1 base, with 12 bases remaining between them. As DNA, the CDR3 is TGTGCCAGCAGCCCCGGGACTCTTTCCTACAATGAGCAGTTCTTC. Protein: CASSPGTLSYNEQFF.